This T cell receptor (beta chain) was identified in a study of blood T cell repertoires in COVID-19. Study details: Samples came from the United States, Italy and Spain, spanning acute and convalescent COVID-19. PBMCs, B-cell-depleted T cells, or T cells were the source of the cDNA or gDNA that made up the material.

TCRdb's copy holds only in-frame clones and misses some; the assay was immunoSEQ multiplex PCR. The sample has roughly 170,000 clones, around four fifths seen once. Self-reported history from a screening survey and questionnaire set each donor's cohort. The specimen was PBMCs or T cells enriched from blood (not recorded which). This receptor was taken from a woman aged 50 to 60 who had recovered from COVID-19.

The CDR3 sequence is CATSSHRDRERRGNTIYF. Written as DNA, the CDR3 is TGTGCCACCAGCAGTCACCGGGACAGGGAGCGTCGTGGAAACACCATATATTTT. The V call is TRBV15, the J call TRBJ1-3; 9 bases line up with TRBD1. Germline V gene lookup returns CDR1 LNHNV and CDR2 YYDKDF (reference sequence). This CDR3 is built from 18 residues. After removal of 3 bases from V and 3 bases from J, the junction contained 12 bases not matched to a gene.